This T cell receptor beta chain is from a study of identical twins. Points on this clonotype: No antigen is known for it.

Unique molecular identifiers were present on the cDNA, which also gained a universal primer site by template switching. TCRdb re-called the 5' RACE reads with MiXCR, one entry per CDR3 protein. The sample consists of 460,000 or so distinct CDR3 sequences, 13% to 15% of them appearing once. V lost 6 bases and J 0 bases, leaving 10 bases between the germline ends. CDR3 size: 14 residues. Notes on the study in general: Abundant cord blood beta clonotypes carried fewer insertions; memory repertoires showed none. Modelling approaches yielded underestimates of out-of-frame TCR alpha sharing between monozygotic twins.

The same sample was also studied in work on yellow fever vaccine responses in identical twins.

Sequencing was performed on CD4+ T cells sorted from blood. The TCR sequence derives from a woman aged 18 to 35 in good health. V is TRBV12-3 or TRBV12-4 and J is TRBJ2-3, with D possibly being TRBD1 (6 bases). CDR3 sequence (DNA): TGTGCCAGCAGACAGGGCAGGAGCACAGATACGCAGTATTTT. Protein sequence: CASRQGRSTDTQYF.